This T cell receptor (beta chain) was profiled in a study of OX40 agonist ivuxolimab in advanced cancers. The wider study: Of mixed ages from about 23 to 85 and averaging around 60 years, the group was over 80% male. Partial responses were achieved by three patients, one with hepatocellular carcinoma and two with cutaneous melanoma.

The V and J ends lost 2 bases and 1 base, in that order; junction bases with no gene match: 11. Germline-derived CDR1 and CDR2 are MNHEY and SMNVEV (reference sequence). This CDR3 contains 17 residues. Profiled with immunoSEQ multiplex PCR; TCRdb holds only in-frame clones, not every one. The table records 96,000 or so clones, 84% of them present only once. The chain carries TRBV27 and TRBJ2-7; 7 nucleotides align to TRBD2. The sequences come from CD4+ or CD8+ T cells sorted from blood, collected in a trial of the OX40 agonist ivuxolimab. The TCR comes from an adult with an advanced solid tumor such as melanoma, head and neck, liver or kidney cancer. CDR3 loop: CASSLRGGSGFSYEQYF. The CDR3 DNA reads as TGTGCCAGCAGTTTAAGGGGAGGTAGCGGGTTTTCCTACGAGCAGTACTTC.